This section outlines one T cell receptor beta chain sequence together with its context. Its antigen is still unknown. A junction end diverges from the germline sequence, so it may reflect a read error. This sample is part of a study of T cells in localized non-small cell lung cancer. General study findings and limits: Median detection of top 100 tumor clones in adjacent lung was roughly 61 clones. Multi-region tumor sequencing was not done, so intratumor heterogeneity could not be excluded. There was higher T cell clonality in uninvolved adjacent lung than in tumor, and it was highest there. In the blood, greater T cell density corresponded to longer overall survival.

Germline-derived CDR1 and CDR2 are MNHNY and SVGAGI (reference sequence). This CDR3 spans 14 amino acids. The repertoire was sequenced with immunoSEQ multiplex PCR; TCRdb's copy has only in-frame clones and lacks some. Found here are 9,500 to 10,000 clones, about 90% of them singletons; the top ten hold under 20%. The sample here was peripheral blood, taken before any cancer treatment. This receptor was identified in a male donor aged 60 or over with stage III squamous cell lung carcinoma. The genes are TRBV6-6 and TRBJ1-2; unclear D gene. The CDR3 bases are TGTGCCGCGAGAAGGCCCTCCCAAGAAGGTGGCGACACCTTC. It translates to CAARRPSQEGGDTF.